Sequencing of this TCR beta chain was carried out in a study of shared clonotypes between healthy human individuals. Study-wide findings and caveats: A few donors showed sharing of about 5.5% of naive CD4 clonotypes.

The CDR3 contains 15 residues. Trimming took 3 bases from V and 4 from J, leaving 16 bases between them. Per germline, CDR1 SGHNT and CDR2 YYREEE (reference sequence). The authors loaded 150 to 250 ng DNA, around 30,000 T cell genomes, into sorted-subset replicate PCRs. Repertoires were generated with immunoSEQ multiplex PCR, while TCRdb's copy carries only in-frame clones and drops some. The repertoire includes 2.3 million or so clones, 85% to 95% of them detected once, and 0.39% sits in the top ten. As to this clone: What it binds is unknown.

This chain connects TRBV5-4 to TRBJ1-2, with TRBD1 as a possible D gene (5 bases). Material for sequencing was naive CD4+ T cells from PBMCs. Documented subset: CD45RA+ positively selected. This TCR was recovered from a man younger than 30 in good health. Some clones in this sample may be carry-over from other donors' samples. CDR3: CASSSPGPPFYGYTF. CDR3 sequence (DNA): TGTGCCAGCAGCTCTCCGGGACCGCCATTCTATGGCTACACCTTC.